Each of the 8 T cell receptor beta chains below was sequenced from the same sample in a study of CD8 T cells in Susac syndrome. Random hexamers were used to reverse transcribe roughly 0.5 to 1 ug of RNA. One entry per CDR3 protein, called by TCRdb with MiXCR from the immunoSEQ multiplex PCR reads. The sample consists of about 140,000 distinct CDR3 sequences, approximately 95% of them appearing once. The specimen sequenced was CD4+ T cells from PBMCs. All receptors derive from a human donor with multiple sclerosis.

The V gene is TRBV3-1, the J gene TRBJ2-7; TRBD1 agrees at 7 bases. The CDR3 is 15 residues long. Germline CDR1 reads LGHDT; CDR2 reads YNNKEL (reference sequence). Losses at the gene ends were 2 bases for V and 4 bases for J; bases not matched to a gene: 8. CDR3: CASSQYGQEPYEQYF. The CDR3 DNA follows: TGTGCCAGCAGCCAATATGGACAGGAGCCTTACGAGCAGTACTTC.

The chain links TRBV6-2 or TRBV6-3 to TRBJ2-5, with D maybe TRBD2 (6 bases). The ends were cut back, 2 bases at V and 2 bases at J, with 12 bases in the middle. The CDR3 is 15 amino acids. Germline V lookup: CDR1 MNHEY, CDR2 SVGEGT. The CDR3 bases are TGTGCCAGCAGTTACCCTGGGACTCGTCAAGAGACCCAGTACTTC. It yields the protein CASSYPGTRQETQYF.

In this sample, this clonotype turned up a few times. The chain joins TRBV7-2 to TRBJ2-2; maybe TRBD2 (6 bases). CDR1 and CDR2 (germline): SGHTA, FQGNSA. CDR3 size: 12 residues. V lost 6 bases to trimming and J lost 6 bases, with 8 bases between them. The CDR3 loop is CASRREAGELFF. The CDR3 coding sequence is TGTGCCAGCAGGAGGGAGGCCGGGGAGCTGTTTTTT.

The chain combines TRBV30 with TRBJ1-1; weak D call: TRBD1 (5 bases). This CDR3 comprises 15 residues. Germline loops: CDR1 GTSNPN, CDR2 SVGIG (reference sequence). The V gene lost 3 bases and the J gene lost 6 bases, with 20 bases spanning the gap. In nucleotides, the CDR3 is TGTGCCTGGAGAACAAGCGGGGCCGTAGGGGCTGAAGCTTTCTTT. It specifies CAWRTSGAVGAEAFF.

The rearrangement links TRBV18 to TRBJ2-1, with TRBD1 matching 7 bases. Germline V lookup: CDR1 KGHSH, CDR2 LQKENI. Trimming took 6 bases from V and 6 from J; bases not matched to a gene: 5. The CDR3 contains 13 residues. The CDR3 reads CASSPGQANEQFF. CDR3 in DNA: TGTGCCAGCTCCCCAGGACAGGCCAATGAGCAGTTCTTC.

The chain has TRBV14 and TRBJ1-2; D uncertain. V lost 1 base and J lost 5, with 8 bases in between. The V gene's germline CDR1 is SGHDN and CDR2 FVKESK. The CDR3 length is 13 residues. The CDR3 DNA is TGTGCCAGCAGCCAAGCTACAGATTATGGCTACACCTTC. It encodes CASSQATDYGYTF. Variable domain in full (rest from reference TRBV14 and TRBJ1-2): EAGVTQFPSHSVIEKGQTVTLRCDPISGHDNLYWYRRVMGKEIKFLLHFVKESKQDESGMPNNRFLAERTGGTYSTLKVQPAELEDSGVYFCASSQATDYGYTFGSGTRLTVV.

This clonotype was detected only once. The V call is TRBV4-3, the J call TRBJ2-7; possibly TRBD1 for D (6 bases). Germline CDR1 and CDR2: LGHNA and YSLEER. Trimming pared 5 bases from V and 2 bases from J, leaving 25 bases between. The length of the CDR3 is 18 residues. CDR3 amino acids: CASSFYTGTTVSPYEQYF. DNA of the CDR3: TGCGCCAGCAGCTTTTACACCGGGACAACTGTCTCCCCCTACGAGCAGTACTTC.

V usage is TRBV7-2 and J usage is TRBJ2-5, with 11 nucleotides matching TRBD2. Trimming removed 4 bases from V and 5 bases from J; junction bases left unmatched: 9. CDR1 is SGHTA, CDR2 FQGNSA, per germline. The CDR3 is 16 amino acids. CDR3: CASSYLAGGRRETQYF. The CDR3 DNA sequence: TGTGCCAGCAGCTACTTAGCGGGGGGGCGTAGGGAGACCCAGTACTTC.